Listed below are T cell receptor beta chains from one sample, sequenced in a study of blood T cell repertoires in COVID-19. Produced via immunoSEQ multiplex PCR; TCRdb's table is partial and in-frame only. The sample contains approximately 90,000 clones, about 74% of which appear only once. The source material was peripheral blood. The receptors stem from a human donor in a cohort sampled during active COVID-19. Each CDR3 is given with its conserved first and last residue. A D gene is named only where the DNA matches it firmly.

TRBV7-9	.	TRBJ2-7	CASSLEGFGAGSAPEQYF
TRBV28	.	TRBJ2-7	CASNLFSSYEQYF
TRBV7-3	TRBD1	TRBJ1-1	CASRLGQGGTEAFF
TRBV2	TRBD1	TRBJ2-7	CASSEQGESYEQYF
TRBV11-2	.	TRBJ2-2	CASSLHRGGLGTGELFF
TRBV19	.	TRBJ1-1	CASSSARQATEAFF
TRBV3-1/TRBV3-2	TRBD2	TRBJ2-3	CASSRKIGTSGRVRDTQYF
TRBV5-1	.	TRBJ2-7	CASSLFLMRQQYEQYF
TRBV28	TRBD1	TRBJ1-2	CASRQGGIYGYTF
TRBV28	TRBD1	TRBJ2-7	CASSLFRGTGPPSYEQYF
TRBV14	.	TRBJ2-7	CASSQDSGANEQYF